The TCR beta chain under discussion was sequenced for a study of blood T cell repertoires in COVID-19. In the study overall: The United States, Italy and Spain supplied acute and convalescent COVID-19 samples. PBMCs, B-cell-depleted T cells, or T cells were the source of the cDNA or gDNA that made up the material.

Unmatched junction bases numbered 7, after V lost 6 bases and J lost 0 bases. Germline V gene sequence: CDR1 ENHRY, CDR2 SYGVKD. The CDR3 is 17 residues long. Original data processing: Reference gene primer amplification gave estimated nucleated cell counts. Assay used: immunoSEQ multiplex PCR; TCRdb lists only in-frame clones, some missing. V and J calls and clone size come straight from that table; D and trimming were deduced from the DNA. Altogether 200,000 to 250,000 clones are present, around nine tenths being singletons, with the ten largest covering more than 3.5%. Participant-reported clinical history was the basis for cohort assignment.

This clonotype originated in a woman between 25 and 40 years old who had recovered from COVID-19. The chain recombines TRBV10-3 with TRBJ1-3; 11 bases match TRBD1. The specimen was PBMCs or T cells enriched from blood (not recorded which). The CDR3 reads CAIRDLGQGASGNTIYF. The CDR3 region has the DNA TGTGCCATCAGGGACCTAGGACAGGGGGCCTCTGGAAACACCATATATTTT.